Here is one T cell receptor (beta chain) with its context. Its antigen is undetermined. These data come from a study of shared clonotypes between healthy human individuals. The study, taken as a whole, reports: Specimens sampled were limited to blood, with tissue repertoires likely differing. What naive subsets generally showed was a larger estimated richness than memory subsets showed.

Each of the donors was a healthy adult who was HIV-negative and had not had a recent acute infection or vaccination. CD4+ cell separation produced CD45RA+ naive and CD45RA-negative memory subsets. The table came from immunoSEQ multiplex PCR; TCRdb's copy has only in-frame clones and leaves some out. The table records about 2 million clones, 85% to 95% of them present only once. The CDR3 covers 14 residues. Trimming left V 2 bases short and J 8 bases short, with 13 bases between. The germline gives CDR1 MGHRA, CDR2 YSYEKL. Material: naive CD4+ T cells sorted from blood. Subset of the sample: CD45RA+ positively selected. This clonotype was sampled from a man between 18 and 35 years old in good health. The genes are TRBV4-1 and TRBJ2-4; possibly TRBD1 for D (6 bases). In DNA form, the CDR3 reads TGCGCCAGCAGCCAAACAGGGACGGCGGACATTCAGTACTTC. It specifies CASSQTGTADIQYF.